The 18 T cell receptor beta chains below come from one sample, sequenced in a study of shared clonotypes between healthy human individuals. Method: immunoSEQ multiplex PCR; TCRdb's copy keeps in-frame clones and lacks some. Among hundreds of thousands of clones listed, around 97% were seen once. Sequencing input: naive CD4+ T cells sorted from blood. Subset of the sample: CD45RA+ positively selected. Every receptor here comes from a woman aged 30 to 39 in good health.

The V and J genes are TRBV18 and TRBJ1-6; no clear D gene. V dropped 3 bases and J dropped 0 bases, with 6 bases sitting between them. This CDR3 region has 15 residues. Germline V gene lookup returns CDR1 KGHSH and CDR2 LQKENI. As DNA, the CDR3 is TGTGCCAGCTCACCGGACGTCTCCTATAATTCACCCCTCCACTTT. This gives the protein CASSPDVSYNSPLHF.

The V gene is TRBV28, the J gene TRBJ2-5; 7 bases map to TRBD2. Germline V gene data show CDR1 as MDHEN and CDR2 as SYDVKM. The CDR3 has 15 residues. After removal of 6 bases from V and 3 bases from J, the junction contained 10 bases not matched to a gene. CDR3 DNA sequence: TGTGCCAGCAGCTTCCCGGCGGGAGAGGAAGAGACCCAGTACTTC. Translating gives CASSFPAGEEETQYF.

The chain joins TRBV27 to TRBJ2-1; TRBD2 agrees at 7 bases. The CDR3 has 15 residues. With V trimmed by 6 bases and J by 4 bases, 9 bases remained unmatched. CDR1 is MNHEY, CDR2 SMNVEV, per germline (reference sequence). The CDR3 reads CASREWLADYNEQFF. CDR3 DNA sequence: TGTGCCAGCAGAGAGTGGCTAGCGGATTACAATGAGCAGTTCTTC.

The gene calls are TRBV7-9 and TRBJ2-7, with D unclear. The CDR3 is made up of 10 amino acids. Germline CDR1 is SEHNR and CDR2 is FQNEAQ (reference sequence). The V end lost 3 bases, the J end lost 6 bases, and 3 bases lay between the germline ends. CDR3: CASSFTEQYF. The CDR3 DNA is TGTGCCAGCAGCTTCACCGAGCAGTACTTC.

The J gene is TRBJ2-2, the V gene TRBV28; D is possibly TRBD1 (5 bases). V shed 7 bases and J shed 4 bases, with 22 bases lying between them. The CDR3 covers 17 residues. Germline values: CDR1 MDHEN, CDR2 SYDVKM. The CDR3 bases are TGTGCCAGCACCCAACTCCGGGCCACAGGTCTCACCGGGGAGCTGTTTTTT. Protein product: CASTQLRATGLTGELFF.

The rearrangement joins TRBV6-5 to TRBJ2-2, with 10 positions matching TRBD1. CDR3 size: 15 residues. Germline loops: CDR1 MNHEY, CDR2 SVGAGI. J gave up 6 bases and V 5 bases, and 6 bases lay outside the gene matches. The CDR3: CASSGDRGGAGELFF. CDR3 in DNA: TGTGCCAGCAGTGGGGACAGGGGAGGGGCCGGGGAGCTGTTTTTT.

The chain couples TRBV7-6 to TRBJ2-5; tentatively, D is TRBD1 (5 bases). The CDR3 contains 14 residues. Germline V gene data show CDR1 as SGHVS and CDR2 as FNYEAQ. Trimming took off 1 base at V and 1 base at J, with 7 bases between the two ends. The CDR3 sequence: CASSLGQRQETQYF. CDR3 in DNA: TGTGCCAGCAGCTTAGGACAGCGCCAAGAGACCCAGTACTTC.

A few counts support this clone. This sequence joins TRBV19 and TRBJ1-3; no definite D call. The V gene's germline CDR1 is LNHDA and CDR2 SQIVND (reference sequence). V gave up 7 bases and J gave up 0 bases, with 10 bases separating them. There are 14 residues in the CDR3. CDR3 DNA sequence: TGTGCCAGTACCTCTTCACCCTCTGGAAACACCATATATTTT. Protein product: CASTSSPSGNTIYF.

The chain couples TRBV5-1 to TRBJ2-5, with 8 bases that match TRBD2. Unmatched junction bases numbered 12, after V lost 1 base and J lost 4 bases. The germline gives CDR1 SGHRS, CDR2 YFSETQ. The CDR3 contains 17 residues. CDR3 loop: CASSLLAGAGEGETQYF. DNA for the CDR3: TGCGCCAGCAGCTTGCTCGCCGGAGCGGGAGAGGGAGAGACCCAGTACTTC.

A remark on this clone: The same CDR3 is also encoded by other DNA sequences in this sample. The chain employs TRBV28 and TRBJ1-4; TRBD1 aligns across 10 bases. There are 15 residues in the CDR3. The germline gives CDR1 MDHEN, CDR2 SYDVKM. The junction had 7 bases not matched to a gene; V was cut back by 4 bases and J by 8 bases. CDR3 in amino acids: CASSSGQGGREKLFF. The CDR3 coding sequence is TGTGCCAGCAGTTCTGGACAGGGGGGTCGGGAAAAACTGTTTTTT.

This chain uses TRBV28 with TRBJ1-1; weak D call: TRBD1 (5 bases). In germline, CDR1 is MDHEN, CDR2 SYDVKM. The CDR3 sequence is 15 residues long. V lost 5 bases to trimming and J lost 3 bases, with 16 bases between them. The CDR3 loop reads CASSKPTVVDTEAFF. In DNA form, the CDR3 reads TGTGCCAGCAGTAAGCCGACAGTGGTGGACACTGAAGCTTTCTTT.

The chain joins TRBV7-9 to TRBJ2-3; 7 bases map to TRBD2. The CDR3 extends over 15 amino acids. The germline V gene encodes CDR1 SEHNR and CDR2 FQNEAQ (reference sequence). V lost 8 bases to trimming and J lost 0 bases; unmatched junction nucleotides: 8. The CDR3 sequence is CASGKTSKSTDTQYF. The CDR3 DNA reads as TGTGCCAGCGGAAAGACTAGCAAGAGCACAGATACGCAGTATTTT.

The CDR3 sequence: CASIRRGTPGGVRYGYTF. The CDR3 DNA follows: TGTGCCAGCATTCGCAGGGGCACCCCAGGGGGCGTTAGGTATGGCTACACCTTC. The chain uses TRBV28 and TRBJ1-2, with 8 nucleotides matching TRBD1. Looked up from germline, CDR1 is MDHEN and CDR2 is SYDVKM. Germline trimming cut 7 bases from V and 5 bases from J; bases unmatched to any gene: 21. The CDR3 is made up of 18 amino acids.

The genes are TRBV9 and TRBJ2-4, with 8 bases aligning to TRBD2. The CDR3 contains 18 residues. Per germline, CDR1 SGDLS and CDR2 YYNGEE. J was trimmed by 6 bases and V by 5 bases; bases with no gene match: 19. The CDR3 sequence is CASRAQPGTRAWRNIQYF. DNA for the CDR3: TGTGCCAGCAGAGCTCAGCCGGGGACTAGAGCGTGGAGAAACATTCAGTACTTC. The variable domain in full, completed from reference TRBV9 and TRBJ2-4, reads DSGVTQTPKHLITATGQRVTLRCSPRSGDLSVYWYQQSLDQGLQFLIQYYNGEERAKGNILERFSAQQFPDLHSELNLSSLELGDSALYFCASRAQPGTRAWRNIQYFGAGTRLSVL.

This chain uses TRBV6-5 with TRBJ2-7; D perhaps matches TRBD2 (5 bases). The V end lost 2 bases, the J end lost 2 bases, and 13 bases lay between the germline ends. The CDR3 spans 15 residues. Germline values: CDR1 MNHEY, CDR2 SVGAGI. CDR3 in amino acids: CASSYGTRPTYEQYF. Here the CDR3 DNA reads TGTGCCAGCAGTTACGGTACTAGGCCAACCTACGAGCAGTACTTC.

This chain connects TRBV7-3 to TRBJ2-2, with 10 positions matching TRBD2. CDR1 SGHTA and CDR2 FQGTGA come from the germline V gene. The V and J ends lost 5 bases and 4 bases, in that order; junction bases with no gene match: 4. CDR3 length: 15 residues. The CDR3 DNA sequence: TGTGCCAGCAGCCACGGGACTAGCGTCACCGGGGAGCTGTTTTTT. It translates to CASSHGTSVTGELFF. Supplemented by reference TRBV7-3 and TRBJ2-2, the full variable domain reads GAGVSQTPSNKVTEKGKYVELRCDPISGHTALYWYRQSLGQGPEFLIYFQGTGAADDSGLPNDRFFAVRPEGSVSTLKIQRTERGDSAVYLCASSHGTSVTGELFFGEGSRLTVL.

The chain carries TRBV4-2 and TRBJ2-1; the D gene could be TRBD1 or TRBD2 (5 bases each). CDR3 size: 12 residues. Germline lookup yields CDR1 LGHNA and CDR2 YNFKEQ. V dropped 0 bases and J dropped 9 bases, with 6 bases sitting between them. The CDR3 region has the DNA TGTGCCAGCAGCCAAGATGGGGGTGAGCAGTTCTTC. Amino acids: CASSQDGGEQFF.

Concerning this clone itself: This sample also contains other DNA sequences that code for the same CDR3. This chain connects TRBV29-1 to TRBJ2-6; D uncertain. V dropped 7 bases and J dropped 1 base, with 5 bases sitting between them. Germline values: CDR1 SQVTM, CDR2 ANQGSEA. This CDR3 has 12 amino acids. Here the CDR3 reads CSGGSGANVLTF. Written as DNA, the CDR3 is TGCAGCGGAGGTTCTGGGGCCAACGTCCTGACTTTC.